Below are 27 T cell receptor beta chains sequenced from a single sample in a study of early T cells in non-severe SARS-CoV-2 infection. MiXCR was run by TCRdb on the 5' RACE reads, yielding one entry per CDR3 protein. Of approximately 58,000 distinct CDR3 sequences in the sample, about 5.9% were seen once. The source material was whole blood. Receptors were obtained from an adult who was a healthcare worker with PCR-confirmed SARS-CoV-2 infection or an uninfected control (not recorded which).

This clonotype was counted ten times or more. This chain joins TRBV6-1 and TRBJ2-3, with 8 bases lining up with TRBD2. Trimming removed 5 bases from V and 8 bases from J; junction bases left unmatched: 9. From germline, CDR1 is MNHNS and CDR2 SASEGT. The CDR3 has 14 residues. The CDR3 sequence is CASSPSGGEGTQYF. The DNA of the CDR3 is TGTGCCAGCAGTCCCAGCGGGGGCGAGGGTACGCAGTATTTT.

This clonotype was recorded a few times. This sequence joins TRBV6-5 and TRBJ1-4; D may be TRBD1 (5 bases). V shed 8 bases and J shed 6 bases, with 13 bases lying between them. Germline values: CDR1 MNHEY, CDR2 SVGAGI. The CDR3 has 13 residues. DNA of the CDR3: TGTGCCAGCGCAGACAGCCACTATGAAAAACTGTTTTTT. It yields the protein CASADSHYEKLFF.

In its sample, this clonotype was seen a few times. The gene calls are TRBV9 and TRBJ2-7, with D tentatively TRBD1 or TRBD2 (5 bases each). Germline lookup yields CDR1 SGDLS and CDR2 YYNGEE. The CDR3 extends over 14 amino acids. Trimming pared 0 bases from V and 7 bases from J, leaving 14 bases between. The DNA of the CDR3 is TGTGCCAGCAGCGTAGGATCAGGGTCGGGGGAGCAGTACTTC. This encodes CASSVGSGSGEQYF.

This clonotype is judged medium-sized. The chain carries TRBV5-8 and TRBJ2-7; TRBD2 matches at 9 bases. The CDR3 is 14 amino acids. Germline V gene sequence: CDR1 SGHTS, CDR2 YDEGEE. Trimming cost V 2 bases and J 2 bases; bases outside gene matches: 2. The CDR3 DNA follows: TGTGCCAGCAGCTTAGCGGGGGGCACCTACGAGCAGTACTTC. It is translated as CASSLAGGTYEQYF.

This clonotype was detected a few times. The chain joins TRBV6-6 to TRBJ2-1; TRBD2 agrees at 10 bases. The germline CDR1 and CDR2 sequences are MNHNY and SVGAGI (reference sequence). J gave up 5 bases and V 2 bases, and 6 bases lay outside the gene matches. The CDR3 runs to 16 residues. The CDR3 DNA reads TGTGCCAGCAGTTACGCCACTAGCGGGGTCAACAATGAGCAGTTCTTC. Amino acids: CASSYATSGVNNEQFF.

This clonotype has ten or more counts. The rearrangement joins TRBV24-1 to TRBJ2-3; 7 bases are a match to TRBD2. Germline V gene data show CDR1 as KGHDR and CDR2 as SFDVKD. J gave up 5 bases and V 0 bases, and 7 bases lay outside the gene matches. The CDR3 runs 16 residues. The CDR3 region is CATSDLRAGEIDTQYF. As DNA, the CDR3 is TGTGCCACCAGTGATTTGCGCGCGGGGGAGATAGATACGCAGTATTTT.

This clonotype was observed many times. This chain uses TRBV30 with TRBJ1-4, with TRBD1 as a possible D gene (6 bases). Trimming shortened V by 0 bases and J by 3 bases, and 8 bases separated the two germline ends. In germline, CDR1 is GTSNPN, CDR2 SVGIG (reference sequence). The CDR3 length is 14 residues. The CDR3 bases are TGTGCCTGGAGTGTAGGGGGGCCTAATGAAAAACTGTTTTTT. Translating it yields CAWSVGGPNEKLFF.

The chain recombines TRBV4-1 with TRBJ2-3; D possibly corresponds to TRBD1 (5 bases). V gave up 2 bases and J gave up 0 bases, with 12 bases separating them. Germline values: CDR1 MGHRA, CDR2 YSYEKL. CDR3 length equals 16 residues. CDR3 residues: CASSQPGHLSTDTQYF. CDR3 nucleotide sequence: TGCGCCAGCAGCCAACCCGGACATCTAAGCACAGATACGCAGTATTTT.

By share of the sample, this clonotype is medium-sized. V usage is TRBV4-3 and J usage is TRBJ1-1; D unresolved. The CDR3 is made up of 13 amino acids. Germline assignment: CDR1 LGHNA and CDR2 YSLEER. Trimming took 1 base from V and 0 from J, leaving 3 bases between them. CDR3 DNA sequence: TGCGCCAGCAGCCAAGGAATGAACACTGAAGCTTTCTTT. It codes for CASSQGMNTEAFF.

This clonotype has ten or more counts. This chain connects TRBV6-2 or TRBV6-3 to TRBJ2-3; the match to TRBD2 covers 8 bases. Trimming removed 8 bases from V and 1 base from J; junction bases left unmatched: 11. The CDR3 is 16 amino acids. CDR1 is MNHEY and CDR2 is SVGEGT in the germline V gene. The CDR3 is CASPPLAGGRTDTQYF. The DNA of the CDR3 is TGTGCCAGCCCCCCCTTGGCGGGGGGCCGCACAGATACGCAGTATTTT.

The sample holds many counts of this clonotype. The chain carries TRBV20-1 and TRBJ1-5; D is perhaps TRBD1 (5 bases). V was trimmed by 1 base and J by 4 bases, leaving 8 bases between them. The CDR3 spans 13 residues. Germline loops: CDR1 DFQATT, CDR2 SNEGSKA (reference sequence). CDR3 loop: CSARGGWNQPQHF. The DNA for the CDR3 is TGCAGTGCTAGAGGGGGGTGGAATCAGCCCCAGCATTTT.

This clonotype was seen many times. The chain recombines TRBV7-9 with TRBJ1-1; 8 positions match TRBD1. There are 14 residues in the CDR3. The trim removed 5 bases at V and 3 bases at J, leaving 5 bases unmatched. Germline CDR1 is SEHNR and CDR2 is FQNEAQ (reference sequence). CDR3 nucleotides: TGTGCCAGCAGCCCGAACAGGGGGGACACTGAAGCTTTCTTT. It yields the protein CASSPNRGDTEAFF.

This clonotype came up many times. The rearrangement uses TRBV6-2 or TRBV6-3 and TRBJ1-5, with D unclear. Deletions cut 0 bases from V and 6 bases from J, with 9 bases between. The germline CDR1 and CDR2 sequences are MNHEY and SVGEGT. The CDR3 has 14 amino acids. Here the CDR3 reads CASSYSTGSQPQHF. The CDR3 DNA sequence: TGTGCCAGCAGTTACTCGACGGGGAGTCAGCCCCAGCATTTT.

The genes are TRBV29-1 and TRBJ1-2; no definite D call. CDR1 is SQVTM and CDR2 is ANQGSEA in the germline V gene. The CDR3 spans 13 residues. Written as DNA, the CDR3 is TGCATCACCCTGGGGTCCGGATTCTCTGGCTACACCTTC. Translating it yields CITLGSGFSGYTF.

This clonotype was counted many times. The chain employs TRBV18 and TRBJ2-1; possible D gene TRBD2, 5 bases. From germline, CDR1 is KGHSH and CDR2 LQKENI. The V and J ends lost 0 bases and 12 bases respectively, with 12 bases between them. CDR3 length equals 13 residues. Here the CDR3 DNA reads TGTGCCAGCTCACCACCGCGGCGTGCGGGGCAGTTCTTC. Translation gives CASSPPRRAGQFF.

The chain has TRBV7-9 and TRBJ1-1; no clear D. V was trimmed by 5 bases and J by 4 bases, leaving 20 bases between them. From germline, CDR1 is SEHNR and CDR2 FQNEAQ (reference sequence). The CDR3 loop spans 16 amino acids. CDR3 nucleotides: TGTGCCAGCAGCCCCGTGGGTCGCCTAGTAACCACTGAAGCTTTCTTT. Translating it yields CASSPVGRLVTTEAFF.

This clonotype was seen ten or more times. V is TRBV15 and J is TRBJ2-1, with D hard to call. In germline, CDR1 is LNHNV, CDR2 YYDKDF (reference sequence). The CDR3 contains 14 residues. V was pared by 5 bases and J by 4 bases, with 12 bases between. In DNA, the CDR3 is TGTGCCACCAGCCCCAATAACCCATACAATGAGCAGTTCTTC. Translated, it gives CATSPNNPYNEQFF.

This clonotype was seen a few times. This chain connects TRBV7-9 to TRBJ2-7, with unresolved D. Germline V gives CDR1 SEHNR, CDR2 FQNEAQ (reference sequence). Trimming left V 1 base short and J 5 bases short, with 12 bases between. This CDR3 comprises 14 residues. This CDR3 reads CASSLGGASHEQYF. The CDR3, as DNA: TGTGCCAGCAGCTTAGGAGGAGCGTCCCACGAGCAGTACTTC.

This clonotype was detected ten times or more. The rearrangement joins TRBV4-3 to TRBJ2-1, with TRBD2 as a possible D gene (5 bases). V was cut by 2 bases and J by 6 bases, with 14 bases left in between. The V gene's germline CDR1 is LGHNA and CDR2 YSLEER. This CDR3 has 15 amino acids. The DNA of the CDR3 is TGCGCCAGCAGCCAAATCCCTCTCGGGGTCAATGAGCAGTTCTTC. Its protein is CASSQIPLGVNEQFF.

This clonotype was picked up many times. The V call is TRBV5-1, the J call TRBJ2-3; TRBD2 agrees at 12 bases. Germline V gene lookup returns CDR1 SGHRS and CDR2 YFSETQ. Unmatched junction bases numbered 3, after V lost 4 bases and J lost 0 bases. The CDR3 consists of 16 residues. The CDR3 sequence: CASSLLAGGSTDTQYF. DNA for the CDR3: TGCGCCAGCAGCCTACTAGCGGGGGGTAGCACAGATACGCAGTATTTT.

This clonotype occurred a few times. The chain links TRBV4-2 to TRBJ1-5; the D is unclear. The CDR3 is 13 amino acids. With 2 bases removed from V and 7 bases from J, the gap between germline ends came to 9 bases. Germline V lookup: CDR1 LGHNA, CDR2 YNFKEQ. CDR3 bases: TGTGCCAGCAGCCAAAATCTAAGGCAGCCCCAGCATTTT. Encoded protein: CASSQNLRQPQHF.

In its sample, this clonotype was seen a few times. The chain carries TRBV10-3 and TRBJ1-1; possibly TRBD1 for D (6 bases). CDR3 length equals 16 residues. In germline, CDR1 is ENHRY, CDR2 SYGVKD. The ends were cut back, 6 bases at V and 3 bases at J, with 20 bases in the middle. Here the CDR3 reads CAIRKGVREADTEAFF. CDR3 nucleotides: TGTGCCATCAGAAAGGGGGTTAGGGAAGCGGACACTGAAGCTTTCTTT.

The chain carries TRBV6-2 or TRBV6-3 and TRBJ2-5; D is undetermined. The CDR3 sequence is 17 residues long. Germline loops: CDR1 MNHEY, CDR2 SVGEGT. V was shortened by 2 bases and J by 5 bases, with 21 bases between the two germline ends. The CDR3 DNA is TGTGCCAGCAGTTACGAACGCTCGTTGTACCTTCAGGAGACCCAGTACTTC. It yields the protein CASSYERSLYLQETQYF.

This clonotype occurred a few times. The V and J genes are TRBV6-1 and TRBJ1-1, with 8 bases lining up with TRBD1. Germline V CDR1 and CDR2: MNHNS, SASEGT. The CDR3 length is 13 residues. V shed 4 bases and J 10 bases; nucleotides not matched to a gene: 8. CDR3 sequence reads: CASSGDRGPGAFF. The DNA for the CDR3 is TGTGCCAGCAGTGGTGACAGGGGCCCGGGAGCTTTCTTT.

This clonotype was observed a few times. The CDR3 DNA sequence: TGTGCCTGGAGCGAATGGGGGCCAGTCTATGGCTACACCTTC. Residues: CAWSEWGPVYGYTF. The chain uses TRBV30 and TRBJ1-2, with TRBD1 as a possible D gene (6 bases). Germline V CDR1 and CDR2: GTSNPN, SVGIG (reference sequence). The CDR3 runs 14 residues. Trimming cost V 3 bases and J 4 bases, with 15 bases left between them.

This clonotype has at least ten counts. CDR3 sequence reads: CASSLVIFANTGELFF. Here the CDR3 DNA reads TGTGCCAGCAGCTTAGTTATCTTCGCGAACACCGGGGAGCTGTTTTTT. This chain connects TRBV11-2 to TRBJ2-2; D gene ambiguous. Trimming pared 1 base from V and 0 bases from J, leaving 9 bases between. Germline CDR1 SGHAT, CDR2 FQNNGV. CDR3 length: 16 amino acids.

The chain combines TRBV10-3 with TRBJ2-7; a weak D match, TRBD2 (6 bases). Trimming left V 2 bases short and J 7 bases short, with 15 bases between. Germline CDR1 reads ENHRY; CDR2 reads SYGVKD. This CDR3 comprises 14 residues. The CDR3 DNA reads TGTGCCATCAGTGAGACCCGGGACTTCCCTGAGCAGTACTTC. It specifies CAISETRDFPEQYF.